This is a list of T cell receptor beta chains from one sample in a study of shared clonotypes between healthy human individuals. The data were produced by immunoSEQ multiplex PCR, yet TCRdb's version contains in-frame clones alone and is incomplete. Of about 1 million clones detected, about 70% appear once; the ten largest clones hold approximately 1.5%. Specimen: memory CD4+ T cells sorted from blood. These receptors were taken from a man younger than 35 in good health. Both conserved end residues are part of each CDR3. Each record gives: D gene, clone size, J gene, V gene, CDR3 protein, CDR3 DNA. The D gene is left open where the match is weak. Clone size is given for some rows only: seen once, a few or many times, or a class if the clone is expanded.

TRBD1	once	TRBJ1-6	TRBV7-2	CASSTDGQGNSPLHF	TGTGCCAGCAGCACCGATGGACAGGGGAATTCACCCCTCCACTTT
TRBD1	NA	TRBJ1-2	TRBV6-1	CASRPDRGPKGYTF	TGTGCCAGCAGACCGGACAGGGGACCTAAGGGCTACACCTTC
TRBD2	NA	TRBJ2-5	TRBV25-1	CASSEYGGGEETQYF	TGTGCCAGCAGTGAATATGGGGGGGGAGAAGAGACCCAGTACTTC
NA	NA	TRBJ2-7	TRBV7-5	CARSPRRRSSYEQYF	TGTGCCAGAAGCCCCAGGCGGAGGAGCTCCTACGAGCAGTACTTC
NA	NA	TRBJ2-7	TRBV4-1	CASSQAPRTEQYF	TGCGCCAGCAGCCAAGCCCCTCGGACCGAGCAGTACTTC
TRBD2	NA	TRBJ2-1	TRBV28	CASRERGGYFNEQFF	TGTGCCAGCAGGGAGCGGGGGGGGTACTTCAATGAGCAGTTCTTC
NA	NA	TRBJ1-5	TRBV28	CASSLFGFNQPQHF	TGTGCCAGCAGTTTATTTGGGTTCAATCAGCCCCAGCATTTT
NA	few	TRBJ2-1	TRBV5-1	CASSLGDSLVEQFF	TGCGCCAGCAGCTTGGGAGACAGTTTAGTTGAGCAGTTCTTC
NA	NA	TRBJ2-2	TRBV29-1	CSVAHRPNTGELFF	TGCAGCGTTGCACACAGGCCGAACACCGGGGAGCTGTTTTTT
TRBD1	NA	TRBJ1-2	TRBV6-5	CASSYSGGGAVYGYTF	TGTGCCAGCAGTTACTCGGGAGGGGGCGCGGTCTATGGCTACACCTTC
NA	NA	TRBJ2-5	TRBV5-6	CASSWGLGGGETQYF	TGTGCCAGCAGCTGGGGACTCGGAGGGGGAGAGACCCAGTACTTC
TRBD1	NA	TRBJ2-5	TRBV10-3	CAIGQVQETQYF	TGTGCCATAGGACAGGTACAAGAGACCCAGTACTTC
TRBD1	NA	TRBJ1-2	TRBV6-1	CASTAGQGPYGYTF	TGTGCCAGCACGGCGGGACAGGGACCATATGGCTACACCTTC
NA	NA	TRBJ2-2	TRBV29-1	CSAPVPANTGELFF	TGCAGCGCCCCAGTGCCCGCGAACACCGGGGAGCTGTTTTTT
NA	NA	TRBJ2-2	TRBV19	CASSTARGTGELFF	TGTGCCAGTAGTACGGCTAGGGGCACCGGGGAGCTGTTTTTT
NA	NA	TRBJ2-7	TRBV6-6	CASSYSGSQTYEQYF	TGTGCCAGCAGTTACTCAGGCAGCCAAACCTACGAGCAGTACTTC
TRBD1	NA	TRBJ1-2	TRBV4-1	CASSQPDRGLYGYTF	TGCGCCAGCAGCCAACCGGACAGGGGGCTCTATGGCTACACCTTC
NA	NA	TRBJ1-5	TRBV10-3	CAISESSGSNQPQHF	TGTGCCATCAGTGAGTCTAGCGGGTCCAATCAGCCCCAGCATTTT
NA	NA	TRBJ2-5	TRBV5-5	CASSLGPRTLKETQYF	TGTGCCAGCAGCTTGGGCCCCCGGACACTCAAAGAGACCCAGTACTTC
NA	NA	TRBJ2-1	TRBV7-2	CASRKEGVIVKNNEQFF	TGTGCCAGCCGTAAAGAAGGGGTTATCGTTAAAAACAATGAGCAGTTCTTC
TRBD1	NA	TRBJ1-6	TRBV5-4	CASSLRQGDNSPLHF	TGTGCCAGCAGTTTGCGACAGGGAGATAATTCACCCCTCCACTTT
NA	NA	TRBJ1-4	TRBV7-9	CASSLGVGGMANEKLFF	TGTGCCAGCAGCTTAGGGGTTGGAGGGATGGCTAATGAAAAACTGTTTTTT
NA	few	TRBJ2-7	TRBV11-2	CASTVRDGDYEQYF	TGTGCCAGCACCGTCCGGGACGGTGACTACGAGCAGTACTTC
TRBD1	NA	TRBJ1-5	TRBV6-1	CASRLATGGNQPQHF	TGTGCCAGCAGGCTCGCTACAGGGGGCAATCAGCCCCAGCATTTT
NA	NA	TRBJ1-5	TRBV4-1	CASSRLEGFNQPQHF	TGCGCCAGCAGCCGATTAGAGGGTTTCAATCAGCCCCAGCATTTT
NA	NA	TRBJ2-5	TRBV11-2	CASSPHPETQYF	TGTGCCAGCAGCCCCCATCCAGAGACCCAGTACTTC
TRBD2	NA	TRBJ2-3	TRBV6-5	CASSFRSGGATDTQYF	TGTGCCAGCAGTTTCCGTAGCGGGGGGGCCACAGATACGCAGTATTTT